Below, 30 T cell receptor beta chains from the same sample are listed, as sequenced in a study of blood T cell repertoires in COVID-19. Clones were sequenced by immunoSEQ multiplex PCR, and TCRdb holds only the in-frame ones, with some missing. The table records 290,000 or so clones, 90% of them present only once. Input material: PBMCs or T cells enriched from blood (not recorded which). These receptors originate from a young woman with acute COVID-19.

The chain is built from TRBV7-9 and TRBJ2-3, with D hard to call. CDR3 length: 14 amino acids. Germline-derived CDR1 and CDR2 are SEHNR and FQNEAQ (reference sequence). V was shortened by 4 bases and J by 2 bases, with 10 bases between the two germline ends. CDR3 in amino acids: CASSSPGYTDTQYF. In DNA, the CDR3 is TGTGCCAGCAGCTCACCCGGGTACACAGATACGCAGTATTTT.

V is TRBV28 and J is TRBJ2-2, with a tentative D call TRBD1 (6 bases). V was pared by 6 bases and J by 4 bases, with 21 bases between. CDR1 is MDHEN and CDR2 is SYDVKM in the germline V gene. The CDR3 extends over 17 amino acids. CDR3 residues: CASSAGVWGRLTGELFF. Written as DNA, the CDR3 is TGTGCCAGCAGCGCCGGGGTATGGGGGCGGCTCACCGGGGAGCTGTTTTTT.

This chain uses TRBV2 with TRBJ1-4; D might be TRBD1 (5 bases). V lost 4 bases, J lost 8 bases, and 14 bases lay in between. The germline gives CDR1 SNHLY, CDR2 FYNNEI. This CDR3 comprises 14 residues. The CDR3 sequence: CASSGGRVGEKLFF. The CDR3 nucleotides are TGTGCCAGCAGTGGGGGCAGGGTTGGGGAAAAACTGTTTTTT.

The chain links TRBV5-4 to TRBJ2-7, with 7 nucleotides matching TRBD1. The germline CDR1 and CDR2 sequences are SGHNT and YYREEE (reference sequence). V trimming: 3 bases; J trimming: 7 bases; junction bases outside the gene matches: 16. The CDR3 is made up of 16 amino acids. The DNA for the CDR3 is TGTGCCAGCAGCTCCCTGCTAGGGGGCGTCCCGGGGGAGCAGTACTTC. Residues: CASSSLLGGVPGEQYF.

V gene TRBV11-2 combines with J gene TRBJ1-2; 10 nucleotides align to TRBD1. Germline V gives CDR1 SGHAT, CDR2 FQNNGV. The CDR3 is 15 residues long. The V gene end was trimmed by 7 bases and the J gene end by 4 bases; junction bases not matched to a gene: 9. CDR3 protein: CASTPMRQGAYGYTF. CDR3 DNA sequence: TGTGCCAGCACCCCCATGCGACAGGGGGCCTATGGCTACACCTTC.

The rearrangement links TRBV3-1 (or the pseudogene TRBV3-2) to TRBJ2-6, with a weak D call TRBD2 (6 bases). V was pared by 0 bases and J by 1 base, with 7 bases between. The CDR3 spans 16 residues. Germline V CDR1 and CDR2: LGHDT, YNNKEL (reference sequence). CDR3 in amino acids: CASSQEGGSGANVLTF. The CDR3 DNA is TGTGCCAGCAGCCAAGAAGGAGGGTCTGGGGCCAACGTCCTGACTTTC.

The chain is built from TRBV10-1 and TRBJ1-5; no firm D call. CDR1 is WNHNN, CDR2 SYGVQD, per germline (reference sequence). The germline V and J ends were trimmed by 3 bases and 5 bases, with 5 bases remaining between them. The CDR3 covers 12 residues. CDR3 region: CASSDGDQPQHF. The CDR3 region has the DNA TGCGCCAGCAGTGACGGGGATCAGCCCCAGCATTTT.

The chain combines TRBV2 with TRBJ2-7, with 10 positions matching TRBD2. The trim removed 1 base at V and 3 bases at J, leaving 6 bases unmatched. Germline assignment: CDR1 SNHLY and CDR2 FYNNEI. The CDR3 has 16 residues. The CDR3 is CASSEGGLAAYYEQYF. The DNA for the CDR3 is TGTGCCAGCAGTGAAGGCGGACTAGCGGCTTACTACGAGCAGTACTTC. The variable domain in full, completed from reference TRBV2 and TRBJ2-7, reads EPEVTQTPSHQVTQMGQEVILRCVPISNHLYFYWYRQILGQKVEFLVSFYNNEISEKSEIFDDQFSVERPDGSNFTLKIRSTKLEDSAMYFCASSEGGLAAYYEQYFGPGTRLTVT.

This clone was detected only once. V and J are TRBV7-3 and TRBJ2-3; a weak D match, TRBD2 (6 bases). The V and J ends lost 4 bases and 0 bases respectively, with 14 bases between them. This CDR3 has 16 amino acids. Germline CDR1 SGHTA, CDR2 FQGTGA. CDR3 in DNA: TGTGCCAGCAGCTCTCATAGCGGAGTAAGCACAGATACGCAGTATTTT. The encoded protein is CASSSHSGVSTDTQYF.

The chain has TRBV19 and TRBJ1-1; the D is unclear. CDR1 and CDR2 from the germline V gene are LNHDA and SQIVND (reference sequence). With 3 bases removed from V and 8 bases from J, the gap between germline ends came to 13 bases. The CDR3 extends over 13 amino acids. The CDR3 nucleotides are TGTGCCAGTAGTATCCCTCGGCAGGTCGAAGCTTTCTTT. Its translation is CASSIPRQVEAFF.

The chain employs TRBV2 and TRBJ2-7; 7 bases align to TRBD1. Trimming cost V 5 bases and J 0 bases; bases outside gene matches: 4. Germline-derived CDR1 and CDR2 are SNHLY and FYNNEI. This CDR3 comprises 14 residues. The CDR3 region has the DNA TGTGCCAGCAGTTCACAGGGGACCTCCTACGAGCAGTACTTC. Its translation: CASSSQGTSYEQYF.

V is TRBV28 and J is TRBJ2-7; a weak D match, TRBD1 (5 bases). The CDR3 is 16 amino acids. Germline V gene lookup returns CDR1 MDHEN and CDR2 SYDVKM. V lost 5 bases and J 0 bases, leaving 17 bases between the germline ends. The CDR3 region is CASSLPGLTYSYEQYF. In DNA, the CDR3 is TGTGCCAGCAGTCTCCCAGGGCTGACCTACTCCTACGAGCAGTACTTC.

The table lists this clone with a count of one. This chain joins TRBV18 and TRBJ2-3; 12 nucleotides align to TRBD2. The CDR3 covers 15 residues. Germline CDR1 KGHSH, CDR2 LQKENI. J lost 2 bases, V lost 8 bases, and 5 bases had no gene match. The CDR3 protein is CASRGLAGHTDTQYF. The CDR3 region has the DNA TGTGCCAGCCGCGGACTAGCGGGACACACAGATACGCAGTATTTT.

The chain couples TRBV7-3 to TRBJ1-1; a possible D gene is TRBD1 (6 bases). This CDR3 region has 13 residues. The V gene's germline CDR1 is SGHTA and CDR2 FQGTGA. Trimming took 6 bases from V and 3 from J, leaving 11 bases between them. The CDR3 DNA sequence: TGTGCCAGCAGTACAAGACAGGACACTGAAGCTTTCTTT. This codes for CASSTRQDTEAFF.

The V and J genes are TRBV28 and TRBJ1-1; D remains ambiguous. Trimming removed 5 bases from V and 6 bases from J, with 19 bases in between. Germline V CDR1 and CDR2: MDHEN, SYDVKM. This CDR3 is 15 amino acids long. The CDR3 DNA reads as TGTGCCAGCAGTGACGCCGGGGTGAGGGAAGCTGAAGCTTTCTTT. Protein sequence: CASSDAGVREAEAFF. Variable domain in full (rest from reference TRBV28 and TRBJ1-1): DVKVTQSSRYLVKRTGEKVFLECVQDMDHENMFWYRQDPGLGLRLIYFSYDVKMKEKGDIPEGYSVSREKKERFSLILESASTNQTSMYLCASSDAGVREAEAFFGQGTRLTVV.

This chain connects TRBV28 to TRBJ2-7; 7 bases align to TRBD2. V dropped 5 bases and J dropped 2; count of bases not matched to a gene: 9. The CDR3 runs 15 residues. From germline, CDR1 is MDHEN and CDR2 SYDVKM. As DNA, the CDR3 is TGTGCCAGCAGTCCCAGTCCGGGAGGCGCCTACGAGCAGTACTTC. It codes for CASSPSPGGAYEQYF.

This chain links TRBV2 with TRBJ2-7, with 12 bases lining up with TRBD1. The ends lost 8 bases at V and 5 bases at J; junction bases unmatched: 4. This CDR3 comprises 13 residues. The germline V gene encodes CDR1 SNHLY and CDR2 FYNNEI. This CDR3 reads CASRGQGANEQYF. Here the CDR3 DNA reads TGTGCCAGCCGGGGACAGGGGGCAAACGAGCAGTACTTC.

In this sample, this clone turned up a few times. This sequence joins TRBV6-5 and TRBJ2-7; tentatively, D is TRBD1 (6 bases). The CDR3 loop spans 12 amino acids. The germline V gene encodes CDR1 MNHEY and CDR2 SVGAGI. Trimming took off 7 bases at V and 4 bases at J, with 11 bases between the two ends. CDR3 sequence reads: CASKAGVYEQYF. CDR3 DNA sequence: TGTGCCAGCAAGGCAGGGGTATACGAGCAGTACTTC.

This rearrangement joins TRBV18 to TRBJ2-2; D perhaps matches TRBD2 (6 bases). Germline values: CDR1 KGHSH, CDR2 LQKENI. The CDR3 is 15 amino acids. Trimming removed 3 bases from V and 6 bases from J, with 14 bases in between. CDR3 residues: CASSPVVREPGELFF. The CDR3 DNA sequence: TGTGCCAGCTCACCGGTCGTTCGGGAGCCCGGGGAGCTGTTTTTT.

The rearrangement links TRBV11-1 to TRBJ1-2, with 7 nucleotides matching TRBD1. Germline V gene lookup returns CDR1 SGHAT and CDR2 FQDESV (reference sequence). This CDR3 contains 16 residues. The ends lost 4 bases at V and 6 bases at J; junction bases unmatched: 14. The CDR3, as DNA: TGTGCCAGCAGCTGGCGATCAGGGGGATTCTCCGATGGCTACACCTTC. Amino acids: CASSWRSGGFSDGYTF. Supplemented by reference TRBV11-1 and TRBJ1-2, the full variable domain reads EAEVAQSPRYKITEKSQAVAFWCDPISGHATLYWYRQILGQGPELLVQFQDESVVDDSQLPKDRFSAERLKGVDSTLKIQPAELGDSAMYLCASSWRSGGFSDGYTFGSGTRLTVV.

This sequence joins TRBV6-2 or TRBV6-3 and TRBJ1-2, with D perhaps matching TRBD1 (6 bases). CDR1 is MNHEY, CDR2 SVGEGT, per germline. V lost 1 base and J lost 6, with 15 bases in between. The CDR3 is 15 amino acids. CDR3 sequence reads: CASSYFSGGPDGYTF. The CDR3 DNA follows: TGTGCCAGCAGTTACTTTTCGGGGGGCCCGGATGGCTACACCTTC.

The chain joins TRBV7-2 to TRBJ2-3; 10 bases line up with TRBD2. CDR3 length: 16 amino acids. The V and J ends lost 1 base and 4 bases, in that order; junction bases with no gene match: 5. CDR1 and CDR2 (germline): SGHTA, FQGNSA. As DNA, the CDR3 is TGTGCCAGCAGCTTAGTGGGGACTAGCGACGCAGATACGCAGTATTTT. It encodes CASSLVGTSDADTQYF.

The chain carries TRBV7-2 and TRBJ2-6; tentative D call: TRBD1 (7 bases). Germline CDR1 SGHTA, CDR2 FQGNSA. The length of the CDR3 is 16 residues. Trimming removed 3 bases at V and 2 bases at J, with 11 bases between. CDR3: CASSLFRGAGANVLTF. The CDR3 coding sequence is TGTGCCAGCAGCTTGTTCAGGGGGGCTGGGGCCAACGTCCTGACTTTC.

This rearrangement joins TRBV11-3 to TRBJ1-2; D is unresolved. This CDR3 has 15 amino acids. Germline V gene lookup returns CDR1 SGHNT and CDR2 YENEEA. The germline V and J ends were trimmed by 1 base and 0 bases, with 9 bases remaining between them. CDR3 region: CASSLAGSANYGYTF. CDR3 nucleotide sequence: TGTGCCAGCAGCTTAGCCGGCAGCGCTAACTATGGCTACACCTTC.

DNA of the CDR3: TGTGCCAGCAGCACCCGGACAGTTTCGAAGCTCCCGGAAAACACCATATATTTT. Translation: CASSTRTVSKLPENTIYF. The chain joins TRBV11-3 to TRBJ1-3, with a tentative D call TRBD1 (6 bases). The CDR3 length is 18 residues. The germline V and J ends were trimmed by 5 bases and 6 bases, with 26 bases remaining between them. Germline lookup yields CDR1 SGHNT and CDR2 YENEEA.

The chain carries TRBV28 and TRBJ2-1; 8 positions match TRBD2. Germline V CDR1 and CDR2: MDHEN, SYDVKM. This CDR3 is 16 amino acids long. V was clipped by 7 bases and J by 3 bases; unmatched bases: 11. CDR3 sequence reads: CASTLIGTRNYNEQFF. For the CDR3, the DNA is TGTGCCAGCACCCTTATTGGGACTAGGAACTACAATGAGCAGTTCTTC.

The CDR3 sequence is CASSFQGGNTEAFF. The CDR3, as DNA: TGTGCCAGCAGCTTTCAGGGGGGGAACACTGAAGCTTTCTTT. The V gene is TRBV11-2, the J gene TRBJ1-1, with TRBD1 identical over 7 bases. The CDR3 extends over 14 amino acids. Unmatched junction bases numbered 2, after V lost 3 bases and J lost 1 base. Germline values: CDR1 SGHAT, CDR2 FQNNGV.

V gene TRBV7-2 combines with J gene TRBJ1-5; 7 nucleotides agree with TRBD1. CDR1 SGHTA and CDR2 FQGNSA come from the germline V gene. The CDR3 has 14 residues. The V gene end was trimmed by 6 bases and the J gene end by 1 base; junction bases not matched to a gene: 3. The CDR3 sequence: CASRVTGSNQPQHF. The CDR3, as DNA: TGTGCCAGCAGAGTGACAGGGAGCAATCAGCCCCAGCATTTT.

The V gene is TRBV10-3, the J gene TRBJ1-2, with D possibly matching TRBD1 (6 bases). V was clipped by 7 bases and J by 8 bases, with 17 bases between them. The germline CDR1 and CDR2 sequences are ENHRY and SYGVKD. CDR3 length: 13 residues. Written as DNA, the CDR3 is TGTGCCATCACTGGGGGGGCAATGGGAGGCTACACCTTC. Encoded protein: CAITGGAMGGYTF.

The chain couples TRBV4-1 to TRBJ2-3; 9 bases match TRBD2. There are 15 residues in the CDR3. The trim removed 4 bases at V and 0 bases at J, leaving 2 bases unmatched. Germline values: CDR1 MGHRA, CDR2 YSYEKL. DNA for the CDR3: TGCGCCAGCAGCCCTGGGACTAGCAGCACAGATACGCAGTATTTT. It yields the protein CASSPGTSSTDTQYF.